This TCR beta chain was recovered during a study of T cells in Graves' hyperthyroidism and ophthalmopathy. Amplification of TCR beta CDR3 regions was performed using RNA transcripts as template. The study used the HTBI primer set for a first-round RT-PCR of the TCR CDR3. MiXCR was run by TCRdb on the multiplex PCR reads, yielding one entry per CDR3 protein. This sample has some 760,000 distinct CDR3 sequences, with 14% found just once. Across 18 months, stable Graves' hyperthyroidism was marked by no progression to ophthalmopathy. Disease duration under 2 months; hyperthyroidism patients were aged 18 to 65. Patients showing uncontrolled infection, other autoimmune disease, pregnancy or lactation were ineligible. General study results and limits: Ophthalmopathy prediction by the model preceded onset by a median about 6.8 months.

This clonotype was recorded a few times. What it binds is not known. This clonotype was sampled from a woman aged 18 to 35 with Graves' hyperthyroidism. Sequenced material: blood.

The CDR3 region has the DNA TGTGCCAGCAGCTTAGAACAACCGAACACCGGGGAGCTGTTTTTT. Translation gives CASSLEQPNTGELFF. This rearrangement joins TRBV7-2 to TRBJ2-2; D call uncertain. Germline CDR1 and CDR2: SGHTA and FQGNSA. The CDR3 consists of 15 residues. V was pared by 1 base and J by 0 bases, with 6 bases between.